These 11 T cell receptor beta chains were all obtained from the same sample, sequenced in a study of control samples from healthy donors and cancer patients. The protocol was immunoSEQ multiplex PCR, while the TCRdb copy is restricted to in-frame clones and leaves out a portion. In the table there are 250,000 to 300,000 clones, over 70% of which are singletons. Sequenced material: PBMCs. These receptors all come from a woman aged 55-69 years with lung cancer.

The chain combines TRBV19 with TRBJ1-5; 11 bases align to TRBD1. The V gene end was trimmed by 5 bases and the J gene end by 5 bases; junction bases not matched to a gene: 5. Germline CDR1 and CDR2: LNHDA and SQIVND (reference sequence). The CDR3 runs 15 residues. The chain's CDR3 is CASSPGTGGHQPQHF. The CDR3, as DNA: TGTGCCAGTAGTCCCGGGACAGGGGGTCATCAGCCCCAGCATTTT.

CDR3 sequence: CASSRGQTYNSPLHF. In nucleotides, the CDR3 is TGTGCCAGCAGCCGGGGACAAACCTATAATTCACCCCTCCACTTT. The chain joins TRBV11-2 to TRBJ1-6; D perhaps matches TRBD1 (6 bases). CDR3 length equals 15 residues. V was trimmed by 5 bases and J by 2 bases, leaving 10 bases between them. The germline gives CDR1 SGHAT, CDR2 FQNNGV. Variable domain in full (rest from reference TRBV11-2 and TRBJ1-6): EAGVAQSPRYKIIEKRQSVAFWCNPISGHATLYWYQQILGQGPKLLIQFQNNGVVDDSQLPKDRFSAERLKGVDSTLKIQPAKLEDSAVYLCASSRGQTYNSPLHFGNGTRLTVT.

This chain uses TRBV18 with TRBJ1-1, with 8 bases lining up with TRBD1. V gave up 3 bases and J gave up 3 bases; unmatched junction bases: 9. CDR1 is KGHSH and CDR2 is LQKENI in the germline V gene. The CDR3 sequence is 16 residues long. CDR3 nucleotide sequence: TGTGCCAGCTCACCCCTGCCGGGACAGGTGGACACTGAAGCTTTCTTT. As protein: CASSPLPGQVDTEAFF.

The gene calls are TRBV6-5 and TRBJ1-2; D may be TRBD1 (5 bases). In germline, CDR1 is MNHEY, CDR2 SVGAGI. CDR3 length: 13 residues. Trimming cost V 4 bases and J 4 bases, with 10 bases left between them. The DNA for the CDR3 is TGTGCCAGCAGTTCCGACAGCGGCTATGGCTACACCTTC. It codes for CASSSDSGYGYTF.

This chain links TRBV5-1 with TRBJ1-4, with D maybe TRBD1 (6 bases). This CDR3 region has 13 residues. Germline values: CDR1 SGHRS, CDR2 YFSETQ. V lost 2 bases to trimming and J lost 5 bases, with 7 bases between them. The CDR3 coding sequence is TGCGCCAGCAGCTTAAGGGGGAATGAAAAACTGTTTTTT. Amino acid sequence: CASSLRGNEKLFF.

The rearrangement links TRBV7-2 to TRBJ2-7; 8 positions agree with TRBD2. The germline CDR1 and CDR2 sequences are SGHTA and FQGNSA. The junction had 9 bases not matched to a gene; V was cut back by 5 bases and J by 6 bases. The length of the CDR3 is 14 residues. This CDR3 is CASSPGGARTEQYF. For the CDR3, the DNA is TGTGCCAGCAGCCCCGGGGGGGCAAGGACCGAGCAGTACTTC.

This clone has just one count. The rearrangement uses TRBV9 and TRBJ1-3; D is unresolved. The CDR3 consists of 17 residues. Trimming left V 0 bases short and J 0 bases short, with 13 bases between. From germline, CDR1 is SGDLS and CDR2 YYNGEE. The CDR3 sequence is CASSVATGRHSGNTIYF. The CDR3 nucleotides read TGTGCCAGCAGCGTAGCTACGGGGAGGCACTCTGGAAACACCATATATTTT.

The rearrangement joins TRBV3-1 (or the pseudogene TRBV3-2) to TRBJ1-2; D is possibly TRBD1 (5 bases). The length of the CDR3 is 13 residues. The V and J ends lost 3 bases and 6 bases respectively, with 11 bases between them. CDR1 and CDR2 (germline): LGHDT, YNNKEL (reference sequence). Written as DNA, the CDR3 is TGTGCCAGCAGCCAGGGGGGAGGGAATGGCTACACCTTC. The encoded protein is CASSQGGGNGYTF.

The chain employs TRBV2 and TRBJ1-3, with D possibly matching TRBD1 (5 bases). Germline loops: CDR1 SNHLY, CDR2 FYNNEI. The length of the CDR3 is 14 residues. V shed 8 bases and J shed 0 bases, with 11 bases lying between them. The CDR3 loop reads CASLRGRSGNTIYF. The CDR3 DNA sequence: TGTGCCAGCCTACGGGGCCGCTCTGGAAACACCATATATTTT.

The chain uses TRBV5-1 and TRBJ2-7, with D tentatively TRBD1 (5 bases). Germline V CDR1 and CDR2: SGHRS, YFSETQ. The CDR3 consists of 14 residues. Trimming stripped 2 bases from V and 3 bases from J, with 12 bases between. CDR3 in DNA: TGCGCCAGCAGCTTAAGGCAGGGAAGCTACGAGCAGTACTTC. Protein: CASSLRQGSYEQYF.

The chain links TRBV18 to TRBJ1-3; no firm D call. Germline loops: CDR1 KGHSH, CDR2 LQKENI. V dropped 0 bases and J dropped 0 bases, with 9 bases sitting between them. The CDR3 contains 16 residues. DNA for the CDR3: TGTGCCAGCTCACCACCTAATATTGTCTCTGGAAACACCATATATTTT. It codes for CASSPPNIVSGNTIYF.